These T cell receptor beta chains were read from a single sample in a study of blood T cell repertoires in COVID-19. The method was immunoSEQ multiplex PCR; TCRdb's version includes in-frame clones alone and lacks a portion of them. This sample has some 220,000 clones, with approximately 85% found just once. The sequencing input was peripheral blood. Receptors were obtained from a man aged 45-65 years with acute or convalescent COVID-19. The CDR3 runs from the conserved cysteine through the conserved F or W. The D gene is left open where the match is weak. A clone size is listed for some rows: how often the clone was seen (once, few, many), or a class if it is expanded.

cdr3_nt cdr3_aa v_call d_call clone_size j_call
TGTGCCACCAGCAGAGAAGGAGGAGGCAATCCGTACGAGCAGTACTTC CATSREGGGNPYEQYF TRBV15 NA once TRBJ2-7
TGTGCCAGCTCACCCTACCGGACTAGCGGGGGGGCCTTAGAGACCCAGTACTTC CASSPYRTSGGALETQYF TRBV18 TRBD2 once TRBJ2-5
TGTGCCAGCACCCCCCGACAGTCCAGCTCCTACAATGAGCAGTTCTTC CASTPRQSSSYNEQFF TRBV21-1 NA NA TRBJ2-1
TGCAGCGTTGAAGGGACAGTCCCTTACACCTTC CSVEGTVPYTF TRBV29-1 NA once TRBJ1-2
TGTGCCAGTAGCCCAGACAGGGGAGGCCAGCCCCAGCATTTT CASSPDRGGQPQHF TRBV19 TRBD1 NA TRBJ1-5
TGTGCCAGCAGCCCCCCCGGCGGGAGGACAGATACGCAGTATTTT CASSPPGGRTDTQYF TRBV9 TRBD2 NA TRBJ2-3
TGTGCCAGCAGCCAAGTCGCTAGCGGGGCCTACAATGAGCAGTTCTTC CASSQVASGAYNEQFF TRBV3-1/TRBV3-2 TRBD2 NA TRBJ2-1
TGTGCCAGCGGAAGGGGGTGGTACACTGAAGCTTTCTTT CASGRGWYTEAFF TRBV27 NA NA TRBJ1-1
TGTGCCAGTCTCAGAAACGGGGGGGGAGGACTCCATAATTCACCCCTCCACTTT CASLRNGGGGLHNSPLHF TRBV2 NA NA TRBJ1-6
TGTGCCAGCAGTCCGTCCCTTCGGGTTTCGACTGAAGCTTTCTTT CASSPSLRVSTEAFF TRBV28 NA NA TRBJ1-1
TGCGCCAGCAGCTCCGCCAGGGGTGGGGGACATGGCTACACCTTC CASSSARGGGHGYTF TRBV5-1 NA NA TRBJ1-2
TGTGCCAGCAGTGTGGGGAGCTACAATGAGCAGTTCTTC CASSVGSYNEQFF TRBV2 NA NA TRBJ2-1
TGCAGCGTTGAAGACTCAGGACAGGGCGAGCAGTACTTC CSVEDSGQGEQYF TRBV29-1 TRBD1 NA TRBJ2-7
TGTGCCAGCAAATTGGGAGGAAGCTCCTACAATGAGCAGTTCTTC CASKLGGSSYNEQFF TRBV6-5 NA once TRBJ2-1
TGTGCCAGCGGCCTAGGCAGGGACTCCTACGAGCAGTACTTC CASGLGRDSYEQYF TRBV6-5 NA NA TRBJ2-7
TGTGCCAGCAGCTTAATAGCGGCGGCCCCCTACGAGCAGTACTTC CASSLIAAAPYEQYF TRBV7-9 NA NA TRBJ2-7
TGTGCCAGCTCACCACCGGGGACTCTGACCTACGAGCAGTACTTC CASSPPGTLTYEQYF TRBV18 NA NA TRBJ2-7
TGCAGCGTCCTCTCCTTTTCGAGGCACCCCCTGAGCGAGCAGTACTTC CSVLSFSRHPLSEQYF TRBV29-1 NA NA TRBJ2-7
TGTGCCAGCTCACCACAGACTAGGCAGTACTTC CASSPQTRQYF TRBV18 NA once TRBJ2-7
TGTGCCAGCACCCTATCGAGACAGGGCGGTGGCTACACCTTC CASTLSRQGGGYTF TRBV7-2 TRBD1 NA TRBJ1-2
TGTGCCAGCAGCCGAGACGGGACAGGCTATGGCTACACCTTC CASSRDGTGYGYTF TRBV27 TRBD1 NA TRBJ1-2
TGTGCCAGCACCTCCCCTCAGGGTAATTCACCCCTCCACTTT CASTSPQGNSPLHF TRBV5-4 NA NA TRBJ1-6
TGTGCCAGCAAGCCCGGGACATTTTCGACCCCCCTCCACTTT CASKPGTFSTPLHF TRBV27 NA NA TRBJ1-6
TGTGCCAGCAGCCCGGGGGACAGGGGATATGGCTACACCTTC CASSPGDRGYGYTF TRBV28 TRBD1 once TRBJ1-2
TGTGCCAGCAGTTCCTACGGGGGGGGCGTAGAGACCCAGTACTTC CASSSYGGGVETQYF TRBV6-2/TRBV6-3 TRBD2 NA TRBJ2-5
TGTGCCAGTAATGGCCCTACTAGCGGGAGTCGGGCAGATACGCAGTATTTT CASNGPTSGSRADTQYF TRBV19 TRBD2 NA TRBJ2-3
TGTGCCACCAGCAGAGATAGGTCGGGACTCTACGAGCAGTACTTC CATSRDRSGLYEQYF TRBV15 NA NA TRBJ2-7
TGTGCCAGCTTATCAATAGCGGGGGCCTCCTACGAGCAGTACTTC CASLSIAGASYEQYF TRBV6-5 TRBD2 NA TRBJ2-7
TGCAGTGCTAGTCCCCAGGACAGAGCTAACACTGAAGCTTTCTTT CSASPQDRANTEAFF TRBV20-1 NA NA TRBJ1-1
TGTGCCAGCAGCTCCCAAACGGGGGATTACGAGCAGTACTTC CASSSQTGDYEQYF TRBV11-3 NA few TRBJ2-7
TGTGCCAGCAGTTTACGGGAGACCCAGTACTTC CASSLRETQYF TRBV28 NA once TRBJ2-5
TGTGCCAGCAGCTTTGGAGGGAGAAATAATTCACCCCTCCACTTT CASSFGGRNNSPLHF TRBV5-6 NA NA TRBJ1-6
TGTGCCAGCAGTTCGGCGGGGGTTACGCAGTATTTT CASSSAGVTQYF TRBV12-3/TRBV12-4 TRBD2 once TRBJ2-3
TGCAGCGTCCCCTCGGTGGGCGCAGGAGGGCCCCAGCATTTT CSVPSVGAGGPQHF TRBV29-1 NA once TRBJ1-5
TGTGCCAGCAGCCGACAGGGGTTCAACGAGCAGTACTTC CASSRQGFNEQYF TRBV2 TRBD1 NA TRBJ2-7
TGTGCCAGCAGTCGTGACTCTGAGCAGTTCTTC CASSRDSEQFF TRBV11-3 NA few TRBJ2-1
TGTGCCAGCAGGACAGGGGGCTCCTACAATGAGCAGTTCTTC CASRTGGSYNEQFF TRBV27 TRBD1 NA TRBJ2-1
TGTGCCAGCAGCACTCTAGCGGGGCCTTCGAACACCGGGGAGCTGTTTTTT CASSTLAGPSNTGELFF TRBV6-2/TRBV6-3 TRBD2 NA TRBJ2-2
TGTGCCAGCAGCTTCAGGACAGGGGGCCCCATAAACACTGAAGCTTTCTTT CASSFRTGGPINTEAFF TRBV11-3 TRBD1 many TRBJ1-1
TGTGCCAGCAGTGAGGGGGGTTGGGAGACTGAAGCTTTCTTT CASSEGGWETEAFF TRBV2 NA few TRBJ1-1
TGTGCCAGCAGTAACCGGGACAGGGGCATCTCTGGGGCCAACGTCCTGACTTTC CASSNRDRGISGANVLTF TRBV2 TRBD1 few TRBJ2-6
TGTGCCAGCAGTTTTCCCGACAGGGCCTCCTACGAGCAGTACTTC CASSFPDRASYEQYF TRBV28 TRBD1 once TRBJ2-7
TGCGCCAGCAGCTTGGGGACAACTGAAGCTTTCTTT CASSLGTTEAFF TRBV5-1 NA NA TRBJ1-1
TGTGCCAGCACAGGGACAGATTATCAGCCCCAGCATTTT CASTGTDYQPQHF TRBV2 TRBD1 many TRBJ1-5
TGTGCCAGCAGTATAACTAGCGGGGGCTACAATGAGCAGTTCTTC CASSITSGGYNEQFF TRBV6-5 TRBD2 NA TRBJ2-1
TGTGCCACCAGCAGAGCAGGGTTGATGAGCAATCAGCCCCAGCATTTT CATSRAGLMSNQPQHF TRBV15 NA NA TRBJ1-5
TGTGCCAGCAGTTCCGCGGGTCCAGCTAACTATGGCTACACCTTC CASSSAGPANYGYTF TRBV28 NA NA TRBJ1-2
TGTGCCAGCAGTGCGCTGACTAGACCTAGCACAGATACGCAGTATTTT CASSALTRPSTDTQYF TRBV6-1 NA NA TRBJ2-3
TGTGCCATCAGTGAGTCACGACAGGAGAATCAGCCCCAGCATTTT CAISESRQENQPQHF TRBV10-3 NA NA TRBJ1-5
TGTGCCAGCTCGCGGGATGATGGCTATGGCTACACCTTC CASSRDDGYGYTF TRBV18 NA NA TRBJ1-2
TGTGCCAGCAGGGGCAGGACCTACGAGCAGTACTTC CASRGRTYEQYF TRBV27 NA NA TRBJ2-7
TGCGCCAGCAGCTTGGTGACTAGCGGCGCCTACAATGAGCAGTTCTTC CASSLVTSGAYNEQFF TRBV5-1 TRBD2 NA TRBJ2-1
TGTGCCAGCAGAGCCGGGACAGAGAACACTGAAGCTTTCTTT CASRAGTENTEAFF TRBV3-1/TRBV3-2 TRBD1 NA TRBJ1-1
TGTGCCAGCAGTGCGGGGGGAGACTATGGCTACACCTTC CASSAGGDYGYTF TRBV2 NA once TRBJ1-2
TGTGCCAGCAGTCTCGGACAGGGAGGTCAGCCCCAGCATTTT CASSLGQGGQPQHF TRBV6-5 TRBD1 NA TRBJ1-5
TGTGCCAGCAGTTACGGGGGGAACTATGGCTACACCTTC CASSYGGNYGYTF TRBV6-2/TRBV6-3 NA once TRBJ1-2
TGTGCCAGTCGAGCCGTTCAGACGGGACTCCAGTACTTC CASRAVQTGLQYF TRBV19 NA NA TRBJ2-5
TGTGCCTGGATTATCCGGACAGGGGGAGGGAATGGCTACACCTTC CAWIIRTGGGNGYTF TRBV30 TRBD1 NA TRBJ1-2